This is a list of T cell receptor beta chains from one sample in a study of CD8+CD57+ T cells in acquired aplastic anemia. TCRdb re-derived calls from the reads in MiXCR, one entry per CDR3 protein. The table lists 110,000 or so distinct CDR3 sequences, around 50% of them singletons. The sample taken for sequencing was sorted CD4+, CD8+, or CD8+CD57+ T cells (not recorded which) from PBMCs. Receptors were obtained from a human donor in good health, serving as a control. Each CDR3 is given with its conserved first and last residue. The D gene is left open where the match is weak. Clone size, where shown, is once, few, many, or a class for clones that have expanded.

V: TRBV20-1
D: -
size: many
J: TRBJ1-5
DNA: TGCAGTGCTAGAGGACGGTTCCCTAGCAATCAGCCCCAGCATTTT
CDR3: CSARGRFPSNQPQHF

V: TRBV4-2
D: TRBD1
size: many
J: TRBJ2-1
DNA: TGTGCCAGCACCAGTTCAGGGGGCGACTACAATGAGCAGTTCTTC
CDR3: CASTSSGGDYNEQFF

V: TRBV29-1
D: TRBD1
size: -
J: TRBJ1-1
DNA: TGCAGCGTTAAAGGACAGGGGGTTACTGAAGCTTTCTTT
CDR3: CSVKGQGVTEAFF

V: TRBV5-5
D: -
size: many
J: TRBJ2-7
DNA: TGTGCCAGCAGCTTTCCGTACGGAGGCTCGGACGAGCAGTACTTC
CDR3: CASSFPYGGSDEQYF

V: TRBV7-6
D: -
size: -
J: TRBJ2-7
DNA: TGTGCCAGCAGCCCTACCCAGGGACCTCACTACGAGCAGCACTTC
CDR3: CASSPTQGPHYEQHF

V: TRBV25-1
D: -
size: -
J: TRBJ1-6
DNA: TGTGCCAGCAGTGAATACCCCGATTCACCCCTCCACTTT
CDR3: CASSEYPDSPLHF

V: TRBV2
D: -
size: once
J: TRBJ1-4
DNA: TGTGCCAGCACCCCCGACAGGTCTAATGAAAAACTGTTTTTT
CDR3: CASTPDRSNEKLFF

V: TRBV6-1
D: -
size: -
J: TRBJ1-2
DNA: TGTGCCAGCAGTGGAGCCGGGGGGCGTAACTATGTCTACACCTTC
CDR3: CASSGAGGRNYVYTF

V: TRBV2
D: -
size: -
J: TRBJ2-2
DNA: TGTGCCAGCAGGGCAGGGACTAACACCGGGGAGCTGTTTTTT
CDR3: CASRAGTNTGELFF

V: TRBV9
D: -
size: -
J: TRBJ1-3
DNA: TGTGCCAGCAGCGTAGGTTCATCGGGAGAACTATCGGGTTCTGGAAACGCCATATATTTT
CDR3: CASSVGSSGELSGSGNAIYF

V: TRBV10-2
D: TRBD1
size: -
J: TRBJ1-2
DNA: TGCGCCAGCAGTGGGCCTGCGGACAGGGGGCGCTTGGATGGCTACACCTTC
CDR3: CASSGPADRGRLDGYTF

V: TRBV4-1
D: TRBD2
size: many
J: TRBJ2-5
DNA: TGCGCCAGCAGCCAACTGTTCGGGGGGGAAGAAGAGACCCAGTACTTC
CDR3: CASSQLFGGEEETQYF

V: TRBV20-1
D: TRBD2
size: -
J: TRBJ2-1
DNA: TGCAGTGCTAGACTCGGCGGGGGGGCCAATGAGCAGTTCTTC
CDR3: CSARLGGGANEQFF

V: TRBV12-3/TRBV12-4
D: -
size: many
J: TRBJ1-5
DNA: TGTGCCAGCAGTCCTCAGGATTCCAATCAGCCCCAGCATTTT
CDR3: CASSPQDSNQPQHF

V: TRBV19
D: TRBD2
size: many
J: TRBJ2-1
DNA: TGTGCCAGTAGCATAGCGGGGGGGCCTTACAATGAGCAGTTCTTC
CDR3: CASSIAGGPYNEQFF

V: TRBV5-8
D: -
size: many
J: TRBJ1-2
DNA: TGTGCCAGCAGCTTGATCAAGGGTGCTCACTATGGCTACACCTTC
CDR3: CASSLIKGAHYGYTF

V: TRBV10-3
D: TRBD1
size: -
J: TRBJ1-2
DNA: TGTGCCATCAGTGCACGCGACAGGGTTGGCTACACCTTC
CDR3: CAISARDRVGYTF

V: TRBV7-2
D: -
size: many
J: TRBJ2-3
DNA: TGTGCCAGCAGCCCAATTATTGATACCGCTAGCACAGATACGCAGTATTTT
CDR3: CASSPIIDTASTDTQYF

V: TRBV29-1
D: -
size: -
J: TRBJ1-5
DNA: TGCAGCGTTGCCCGGGCGGGGGGCGGGGAGACCCAGCATTTT
CDR3: CSVARAGGGETQHF

V: TRBV19
D: -
size: many
J: TRBJ1-2
DNA: TGTGCCAGTAGTAATAGACAGGACTATGGCTACACCTTC
CDR3: CASSNRQDYGYTF

V: TRBV25-1
D: -
size: many
J: TRBJ1-1
DNA: TGTGCCAGCAGTGAATTGGAGAACACTGAAGCTTTCTTT
CDR3: CASSELENTEAFF

V: TRBV29-1
D: TRBD1
size: many
J: TRBJ2-5
DNA: TGCAGCGTTGCACCCCACAGGGACAGGGCAAAAGAGACCCAGTACTTC
CDR3: CSVAPHRDRAKETQYF

V: TRBV24-1
D: -
size: -
J: TRBJ1-6
DNA: TGTGCCACCAGTGATTCTGAGGGAATAAGGCCGTTGACCTATAATTCACCCCTCCACTTT
CDR3: CATSDSEGIRPLTYNSPLHF

V: TRBV29-1
D: TRBD1
size: few
J: TRBJ2-3
DNA: TGCAGCGTTCGGGACAGGGGCAGAGATACGCAGTATTTT
CDR3: CSVRDRGRDTQYF

V: TRBV29-1
D: -
size: -
J: TRBJ1-2
DNA: TGCAGCGTTGATACAGGCACCTATGGCTACACCTTC
CDR3: CSVDTGTYGYTF

V: TRBV11-1
D: -
size: once
J: TRBJ2-7
DNA: TGTGCCAGCAGCCACCGGCCAGGGGTGAGGTCCTACGAGCAGTACTTC
CDR3: CASSHRPGVRSYEQYF

V: TRBV25-1
D: -
size: -
J: TRBJ2-4
DNA: TGTGCCAGCAGCGTGGGGGGTACAGGGAGTGAGAACATTCAGTACTTC
CDR3: CASSVGGTGSENIQYF

V: TRBV27
D: -
size: many
J: TRBJ1-2
DNA: TGTGCCAGCAGTTTATGGGGAGGCTACTCCTATGGCTACACCTTC
CDR3: CASSLWGGYSYGYTF

V: TRBV9
D: TRBD2
size: many
J: TRBJ2-1
DNA: TGTGCCAGCAGCGTACATAGCGGGGGGAGCTACAATGAGCAGTTCTTC
CDR3: CASSVHSGGSYNEQFF

V: TRBV15
D: -
size: -
J: TRBJ2-5
DNA: TGTGCCACCAGCGGACGGACTCAACAAGAGACCCAGTACTTC
CDR3: CATSGRTQQETQYF

V: TRBV10-3
D: -
size: few
J: TRBJ1-6
DNA: TGTGCCATCAGTCTGGCGGGGGGAGGAGATACTTCACCCCTCCACTTT
CDR3: CAISLAGGGDTSPLHF

V: TRBV5-1
D: TRBD2
size: -
J: TRBJ2-1
DNA: TGCGCCAGCAGCTTGCCGGGGGGGTACAATGAGCAGTTCTTC
CDR3: CASSLPGGYNEQFF

V: TRBV19
D: TRBD1
size: -
J: TRBJ1-2
DNA: TGTGCCAGTAGGGGGGGGACAGCCTATGGCTACACCTTC
CDR3: CASRGGTAYGYTF

V: TRBV7-2
D: -
size: -
J: TRBJ2-3
DNA: TGTGCCAGCAGCTTAGGGTTAGATACGCAGTATTTT
CDR3: CASSLGLDTQYF

V: TRBV25-1
D: -
size: -
J: TRBJ2-7
DNA: TGTGCCAGCAGTGGTAGCGGCGCTCCAAACGAGCAGTACTTC
CDR3: CASSGSGAPNEQYF

V: TRBV2
D: -
size: many
J: TRBJ2-7
DNA: TGTGCCAGCAAACTACAGGAATCACCCAACTACGAGCAGTACTTC
CDR3: CASKLQESPNYEQYF

V: TRBV7-4
D: -
size: -
J: TRBJ2-1
DNA: TGTGCCAGCAGTTTAGCCCTTGCGAGCAATGAGCAGTTCTTC
CDR3: CASSLALASNEQFF

V: TRBV5-5
D: -
size: -
J: TRBJ1-1
DNA: TGTGCCAGCAGACTAGACATGGGCCTGTCGACTTTCTTT
CDR3: CASRLDMGLSTFF

V: TRBV9
D: -
size: -
J: TRBJ2-5
DNA: TGTGCCAGCCTAGGAGTGAGGAACTTC
CDR3: CASLGVRNF

V: TRBV20-1
D: -
size: -
J: TRBJ1-2
DNA: TGCAGTGCTAGAGATGGCGGACAGCGTTATGGCTACACCTTC
CDR3: CSARDGGQRYGYTF

V: TRBV29-1
D: TRBD1
size: -
J: TRBJ2-1
DNA: TGCAGCCAGGACAGGGGATCCTACAATGAGCAGTTCTTC
CDR3: CSQDRGSYNEQFF

V: TRBV20-1
D: -
size: -
J: TRBJ2-7
DNA: TGCAGTGCTAGAGACCCTTGGGCGACCTACGAGCAGTACTTC
CDR3: CSARDPWATYEQYF